The present TCR beta chain was sequenced within a study of blood T cell repertoires in COVID-19. The table lists this clone with a few counts. In germline, CDR1 is LGHNA, CDR2 YNFKEQ. This CDR3 region has 16 residues. Trimming took 4 bases from V and 4 from J, leaving 20 bases between them. Assay: immunoSEQ multiplex PCR; the TCRdb copy retains only in-frame clones and omits some. The data hold about 490,000 clones, with approximately 85% observed a single time. Sequencing was done on a sample of peripheral blood. The chain has TRBV4-2 and TRBJ2-7; TRBD2 is a possible D gene (6 bases). The receptor's source is a human donor in a cohort sampled during active COVID-19. The CDR3 reads CASSRSRLRAGYEQYF. For the CDR3, the DNA is TGTGCCAGCAGCCGGTCTAGACTCAGGGCGGGGTACGAGCAGTACTTC.